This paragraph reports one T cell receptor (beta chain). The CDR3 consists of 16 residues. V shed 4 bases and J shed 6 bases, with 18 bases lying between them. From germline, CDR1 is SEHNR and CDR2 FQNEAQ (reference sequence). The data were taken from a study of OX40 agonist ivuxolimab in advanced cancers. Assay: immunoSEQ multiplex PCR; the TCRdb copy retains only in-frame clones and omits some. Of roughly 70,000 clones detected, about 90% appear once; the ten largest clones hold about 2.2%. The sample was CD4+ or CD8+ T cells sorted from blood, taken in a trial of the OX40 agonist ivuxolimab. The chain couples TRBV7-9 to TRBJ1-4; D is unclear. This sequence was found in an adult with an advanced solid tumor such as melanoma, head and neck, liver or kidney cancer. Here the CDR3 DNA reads TGTGCCAGCAGCTCCAACCGGGTTCCGGGCTATGAAAAACTGTTTTTT. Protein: CASSSNRVPGYEKLFF.